These 14 T cell receptor beta chains came from one sample sequenced in a study of yellow fever vaccine responses in identical twins (dated by TCRdb to the late 2010s). Libraries were prepared through RT-PCR. Sequencing used an Illumina HiSeq 2500. TCRdb reprocessed the public reads (quality trimming at Q25 with fastp, clone calling with MiXCR) and kept in-frame beta chains. All rows with the same CDR3 protein become a single entry with the most common DNA and genes. Recorded for this sample are about a thousand distinct CDR3 sequences; 84% of them occurred a single time. Of the sample, 7.1% falls within the top ten clones. Sequencing used T cells from blood (PBMCs), unsorted or a sorted subset (not recorded which), obtained before or after yellow fever vaccination (not recorded which). Receptors were obtained from a woman between 18 and 29 years old who received the yellow fever vaccine. Donor details come from another sample of the same person, matched by shared clones.

The chain links TRBV11-1 to TRBJ2-5, with 7 bases lining up with TRBD2. Germline loops: CDR1 SGHAT, CDR2 FQDESV (reference sequence). This CDR3 spans 15 amino acids. V was pared by 5 bases and J by 1 base, with 7 bases of the junction left unmatched. CDR3 sequence (DNA): TGTGCCAGCAGCCCTGGACTAGTCGGCCAAGAGACCCAGTACTTC. Its translation is CASSPGLVGQETQYF.

V usage is TRBV3-1 and J usage is TRBJ2-1; 8 bases fit TRBD1. The ends lost 1 base at V and 5 bases at J; junction bases unmatched: 4. Per germline, CDR1 LGHDT and CDR2 YNNKEL (reference sequence). CDR3 length equals 15 residues. In DNA form, the CDR3 reads TGTGCCAGCAGCCAAGGCTGGACAGGGAACAATGAGCAGTTCTTC. This gives the protein CASSQGWTGNNEQFF.

This clonotype was recorded only once. This chain links TRBV10-3 with TRBJ1-2, with 9 bases lining up with TRBD1. From germline, CDR1 is ENHRY and CDR2 SYGVKD. The V segment lost 4 bases and the J segment 6 bases; nucleotides outside the gene matches: 9. CDR3 size: 15 residues. CDR3 loop: CAISVGQGQFDGYTF. In DNA, the CDR3 is TGTGCCATCAGTGTAGGACAGGGGCAATTTGATGGCTACACCTTC.

The V and J genes are TRBV3-1 and TRBJ2-2; D not resolved. The CDR3 consists of 15 residues. With 1 base removed from V and 5 bases from J, the gap between germline ends came to 11 bases. Looked up from germline, CDR1 is LGHDT and CDR2 is YNNKEL (reference sequence). The CDR3 here is CASSQVMELTGELFF. Here the CDR3 DNA reads TGTGCCAGCAGCCAAGTCATGGAGCTGACCGGGGAGCTGTTTTTT.

The chain links TRBV11-3 to TRBJ2-1, with D unresolved. There are 16 residues in the CDR3. Germline V CDR1 and CDR2: SGHNT, YENEEA. Trimming pared 2 bases from V and 0 bases from J, leaving 11 bases between. The CDR3 sequence is CASSLRVPSSYNEQFF. The CDR3 region has the DNA TGTGCCAGCAGCTTACGTGTACCCTCCTCCTACAATGAGCAGTTCTTC.

This rearrangement joins TRBV10-3 to TRBJ1-2, with a weak D call TRBD1 (5 bases). The V gene lost 2 bases and the J gene lost 7 bases, with 14 bases spanning the gap. Germline-derived CDR1 and CDR2 are ENHRY and SYGVKD. This CDR3 contains 14 residues. The CDR3 is CAISERGAVLGYTF. The CDR3 region has the DNA TGTGCCATCAGTGAGCGTGGGGCAGTTCTTGGCTACACCTTC.

This clonotype has a single count. V is TRBV7-6 and J is TRBJ1-2, with D possibly TRBD1 on 5 matching bases. The V and J ends lost 2 bases and 6 bases respectively, with 13 bases between them. Looked up from germline, CDR1 is SGHVS and CDR2 is FNYEAQ. This CDR3 is built from 14 residues. Here the CDR3 reads CASSLNGREHGYTF. The CDR3 nucleotides read TGTGCCAGCAGCTTAAACGGCAGGGAGCATGGCTACACCTTC.

The CDR3 nucleotides read TGTGCCAGCAGCCCACGAGGGGGTTCGTCAGCTACGCAGTATTTT. Its protein is CASSPRGGSSATQYF. This sequence joins TRBV7-9 and TRBJ2-3, with D possibly matching TRBD1 (6 bases). Trimming pared 5 bases from V and 8 bases from J, leaving 20 bases between. CDR3 length: 15 residues. Germline values: CDR1 SEHNR, CDR2 FQNEAQ (reference sequence). Full variable domain (missing parts from reference TRBV7-9 and TRBJ2-3): DTGVSQNPRHKITKRGQNVTFRCDPISEHNRLYWYRQTLGQGPEFLTYFQNEAQLEKSRLLSDRFSAERPKGSFSTLEIQRTEQGDSAMYLCASSPRGGSSATQYFGPGTRLTVL.

This chain connects TRBV5-6 to TRBJ2-3; 8 nucleotides match TRBD1. Germline CDR1 and CDR2: SGHDT and YYEEEE. This CDR3 spans 15 amino acids. With V trimmed by 3 bases and J by 3 bases, 6 bases remained unmatched. The CDR3 DNA sequence: TGTGCCAGCAGCTCCTACAGGGGGAGGACAGATACGCAGTATTTT. Amino acids: CASSSYRGRTDTQYF.

The chain couples TRBV10-1 to TRBJ2-1; TRBD2 matches 10 bases. The CDR3 has 15 residues. The germline V gene has CDR1 WNHNN and CDR2 SYGVQD (reference sequence). The V and J ends lost 4 bases and 4 bases, in that order; junction bases with no gene match: 4. This CDR3 is CASSGGLAFYNEQFF. The CDR3, as DNA: TGCGCCAGCAGTGGGGGACTAGCGTTTTACAATGAGCAGTTCTTC.

The V and J genes are TRBV10-3 and TRBJ1-1; possibly TRBD1 for D (5 bases). The CDR3 runs 14 residues. Germline CDR1 is ENHRY and CDR2 is SYGVKD. With 3 bases removed from V and 5 bases from J, the gap between germline ends came to 13 bases. CDR3 nucleotide sequence: TGTGCCATCAGTGATACAGGTAGGAGGACTGAAGCTTTCTTT. It translates to CAISDTGRRTEAFF.

The chain has TRBV2 and TRBJ1-1; D gene uncertain. Germline V gives CDR1 SNHLY, CDR2 FYNNEI. Deletions cut 1 base from V and 8 bases from J, with 8 bases between. This CDR3 region has 12 residues. CDR3 DNA sequence: TGTGCCAGCAGTGAAGAGTCTCCCGAAGCTTTCTTT. Translated: CASSEESPEAFF.

The chain is built from TRBV6-1 and TRBJ1-2; D gene ambiguous. V lost 6 bases and J lost 8, with 16 bases in between. This CDR3 has 13 residues. The germline CDR1 and CDR2 sequences are MNHNS and SASEGT. The CDR3 bases are TGTGCCAGCAGGCACGACATCTCGGAGGGCTACACCTTC. It translates to CASRHDISEGYTF.

V usage is TRBV28 and J usage is TRBJ2-1, with 7 nucleotides matching TRBD1. V shed 6 bases, J shed 7 bases, and the junction held 12 bases outside the gene matches. The CDR3 runs to 15 residues. Germline assignment: CDR1 MDHEN and CDR2 SYDVKM. Here the CDR3 reads CASRTDRAPRNEQFF. The DNA of the CDR3 is TGTGCCAGCAGAACAGACAGGGCCCCTAGGAATGAGCAGTTCTTC.